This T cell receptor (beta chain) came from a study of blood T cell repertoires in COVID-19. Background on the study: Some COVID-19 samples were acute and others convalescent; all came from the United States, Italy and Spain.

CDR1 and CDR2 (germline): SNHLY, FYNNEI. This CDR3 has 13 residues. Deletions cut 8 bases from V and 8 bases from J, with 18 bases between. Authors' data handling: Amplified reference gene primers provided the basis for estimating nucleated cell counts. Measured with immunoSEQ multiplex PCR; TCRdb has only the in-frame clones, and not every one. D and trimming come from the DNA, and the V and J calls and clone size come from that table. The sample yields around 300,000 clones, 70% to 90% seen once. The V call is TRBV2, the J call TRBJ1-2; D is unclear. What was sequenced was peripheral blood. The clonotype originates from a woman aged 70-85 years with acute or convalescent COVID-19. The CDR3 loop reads CASVADQIRGYTF. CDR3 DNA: TGTGCCAGCGTAGCGGACCAGATTAGGGGCTACACCTTC.